The rows below give T cell receptor beta chains drawn from one sample of a study of CDR3 diversity in severe acne. One entry per CDR3 protein, called by TCRdb with MiXCR from the PCR reads. The table records over 70,000 distinct CDR3 sequences, roughly 51% of them present only once. The sequencing sample was made of blood. The receptors come from a male donor in good health, without acne. Each CDR3 is given with its conserved first and last residue. D genes are given only for firm matches. Only some rows state a clone size, as once, few, many or a class for expanded clones.

clone_size	d_call	v_call	j_call	cdr3_nt	cdr3_aa
.	.	TRBV12-5	TRBJ2-3	.	CANTGWVGYTFGSGTGADTQYF
few	TRBD1	TRBV12-3/TRBV12-4	TRBJ1-1	TGTGCCAGCAGCCCCCCGGGACAGGTCGACACTGAAGCTTTCTTT	CASSPPGQVDTEAFF
once	TRBD2	TRBV20-1	TRBJ2-7	TGCAGTGCTAGAGACCCTAGCGGGATGTACGAGCAGTACTTC	CSARDPSGMYEQYF
.	TRBD2	TRBV2	TRBJ2-7	TGTGCCAGCGCCCGACTAGCGGGAGGGTGGGACGAGCAGTACTTC	CASARLAGGWDEQYF
many	.	TRBV20-1	TRBJ2-7	TGCAGTGCTAGAGATCAGGGGGGAGGGCCGCACGAGCAGTACTTC	CSARDQGGGPHEQYF
.	TRBD2	TRBV10-3	TRBJ2-1	TGTGCCATCAGTGAGTTCGCGGGAGGGGACAATGAGCAGTTCTTC	CAISEFAGGDNEQFF
many	.	TRBV18	TRBJ2-2	TGTGCCAGCTCACCGAGCCTGAACACCGGGGAGCTGTTTTTT	CASSPSLNTGELFF
many	TRBD2	TRBV6-5	TRBJ2-3	TGTGCCAGCACCAGACAAGGACTAGCGGGGACCACAGATACGCAGTATTTT	CASTRQGLAGTTDTQYF
.	TRBD1	TRBV7-3	TRBJ2-7	TGTGCCAGCAGCGCCACGACCGGGACAGGGGTCGAGCAGTACTTC	CASSATTGTGVEQYF
.	.	TRBV29-1	TRBJ2-7	TGCAGCGTTGGAAGTACCAAACCCTACGAGCAGTACTTC	CSVGSTKPYEQYF
.	TRBD2	TRBV5-1	TRBJ2-5	TGTGCCAGCAGTTTGTCTGGCGGGAGACAAGAGACCCAGTACTTC	CASSLSGGRQETQYF
.	.	TRBV20-1	TRBJ2-5	TGCAGTGCTACCCATGGCGGGGACGGGGAGACCCAGTACTTC	CSATHGGDGETQYF
few	.	TRBV20-1	TRBJ2-3	TGCAGTGCTAGACACCACACAGATACGCAGTATTTT	CSARHHTDTQYF
few	.	TRBV29-1	TRBJ1-4	TGCAGCGCCCACGGGACTAATGAAAAACTGTTTTTT	CSAHGTNEKLFF
.	TRBD2	TRBV24-1	TRBJ2-2	TGTGCCACCAGTGATCCTCCCGGGACTAGCGGCGCCGGGGAGCTGTTTTTT	CATSDPPGTSGAGELFF
many	.	TRBV4-1	TRBJ1-2	TGCGCCAGCAGCCAAGTGGTCAAGAACTATGGCTACACCTTC	CASSQVVKNYGYTF
many	.	TRBV29-1	TRBJ1-1	TGCAGCGTTGAAGGGGAAGTCACTGAAGCTTTCTTT	CSVEGEVTEAFF
many	TRBD1	TRBV5-1	TRBJ1-1	TGCGCCAGCAGCTTTGGTGGGACAGGGACATACACTGAAGCTTTCTTT	CASSFGGTGTYTEAFF
few	.	TRBV5-1	TRBJ2-5	TGCGCCAGCAAGTCCGGGGGGCACCAAGAGACCCAGTACTTC	CASKSGGHQETQYF
.	TRBD2	TRBV20-1	TRBJ2-7	TGCAGTGCTAGAGAATTTGCCCGAACTAGCGGGGGGGCTTACGAGCAGTACTTC	CSAREFARTSGGAYEQYF
medium-sized	TRBD2	TRBV20-1	TRBJ2-3	TGCAGTGCTAGAGCGAAACTAGCGGGACTCACAGATACGCAGTATTTT	CSARAKLAGLTDTQYF
.	.	TRBV12-3/TRBV12-4	TRBJ2-7	TGTGCCAGCAGTTCCCCGGGGCCGGGGTCCTACGAGCAGTACTTC	CASSSPGPGSYEQYF
.	.	TRBV20-1	TRBJ2-7	TGCAGTTTTTTAGTGCTGGGCTACGAGCAGTACTTC	CSFLVLGYEQYF
once	.	TRBV11-2	TRBJ1-2	TGTGCCAGCAGCTTGGACAGTCCATATGGCTACACCTTC	CASSLDSPYGYTF
.	.	TRBV6-5	TRBJ2-5	TGTGCCAGCAGTTACCTGAGGGAAACTCAAGAGACCCAGTACTTC	CASSYLRETQETQYF
few	.	TRBV20-1	TRBJ2-5	TGCAGTGCTATCCCGGGATGGGTAGAGACCCAGTACTTC	CSAIPGWVETQYF
.	TRBD2	TRBV12-3/TRBV12-4	TRBJ2-3	TGTGCCACAGGGACTAGCGGGATAGTTACAGATACGCAGTATTTT	CATGTSGIVTDTQYF
.	.	TRBV5-1	TRBJ2-1	TGCGCCAGCAGCTTTGAACGTCGAGATACGCAGTTCTTC	CASSFERRDTQFF
.	.	TRBV29-1	TRBJ1-1	TGCAGCGCCGCTAGTCGGAACACTGAAGCTTTCTTT	CSAASRNTEAFF